The rows below give T cell receptor beta chains drawn from one sample of a study of cytomegalovirus exposure and HLA in healthy donors. The method was immunoSEQ multiplex PCR; TCRdb's version includes in-frame clones alone and lacks a portion of them. The data contain over 150,000 clones, roughly four fifths of them singletons. Sequenced: PBMCs. These TCRs come from a man between 18 and 29 years old in good health and CMV-seronegative. CDR3s include the opening cysteine and the closing phenylalanine or tryptophan. The D gene is left open where the match is weak. Expanded clones are given a class, and other clones once, few, many or no size at all.

CDR3nt,CDR3aa,j_gene,d_gene,abundance,v_gene
TGTGCTAGTGGGTCGCAGGGGGATGGCTACACCTTC,CASGSQGDGYTF,TRBJ1-2,TRBD1,NA,TRBV12-5
TGTGCCAGCAGCGTAGACAGGGGCGCGTATGGCTACACCTTC,CASSVDRGAYGYTF,TRBJ1-2,TRBD1,once,TRBV2
TGTGCCAGCAGCCGTGGACTAGCGGGAGTAGTGTCGAGGGAGACCCAGTACTTC,CASSRGLAGVVSRETQYF,TRBJ2-5,TRBD2,NA,TRBV27
TGTGCCAGCAGCGTAGGGGGAGCGGTTACCGGGGAGCTGTTTTTT,CASSVGGAVTGELFF,TRBJ2-2,NA,NA,TRBV9
TGTGCCAGCAGTTACGAGCGGGGCTCCTACAATGAGCAGTTCTTC,CASSYERGSYNEQFF,TRBJ2-1,TRBD2,NA,TRBV6-6
TGTGCCAGCGAGTGGCAGGGCAGCACTGAAGCTTTCTTT,CASEWQGSTEAFF,TRBJ1-1,NA,NA,TRBV5-4
TGTGCCTGGAGTGTACGAGGGACACGGCAGTACTTC,CAWSVRGTRQYF,TRBJ2-7,NA,once,TRBV30
TGCGCCAGCAGCCAAGATCGAATCGCGGGACCAAATTACGAGCAGTACTTC,CASSQDRIAGPNYEQYF,TRBJ2-7,NA,NA,TRBV4-3
TGTGCCAGCAGCGTAGCTACCCAGGACTCGGAGACCCAGTACTTC,CASSVATQDSETQYF,TRBJ2-5,NA,NA,TRBV9
TGCAGCGTGAACCTGCAGGACAGAGTAACCGGGGAGCTGTTTTTT,CSVNLQDRVTGELFF,TRBJ2-2,NA,NA,TRBV29-1
TGTGCCTGGGGACAGGCATTCCAAGAGACCCAGTACTTC,CAWGQAFQETQYF,TRBJ2-5,TRBD1,NA,TRBV30
TGTGCCTCCTACCGGGTAGCGGGAGGTCGCGAGCAGTACTTC,CASYRVAGGREQYF,TRBJ2-7,TRBD2,NA,TRBV2
TGTGCCAGCAGTTCGGGCAGGGCTGCTGAAGCTTTCTTT,CASSSGRAAEAFF,TRBJ1-1,NA,NA,TRBV28
TGTGCCAGCAGCTTAGCTCCAGGGGGCAGCACTGAAGCTTTCTTT,CASSLAPGGSTEAFF,TRBJ1-1,TRBD1,NA,TRBV7-6
TGTGCCATCAGTGAGGGCGACAGGGGCTACCCCGATTCACCCCTCCACTTT,CAISEGDRGYPDSPLHF,TRBJ1-6,TRBD1,NA,TRBV10-3
TGTGCCAGCAGCTCCTGGGGGCAGGGTAGAGAGACCCAGTACTTC,CASSSWGQGRETQYF,TRBJ2-5,NA,NA,TRBV5-6
TGCGCCAGCAGCCATGGCCGGACTGGTACGCAGTATTTT,CASSHGRTGTQYF,TRBJ2-3,NA,NA,TRBV4-1
TGTGCCAGCACCCCAATGGCAGAGGTGGATGGCTACACCTTC,CASTPMAEVDGYTF,TRBJ1-2,NA,NA,TRBV6-6
TGTGCCAGTAGTATGGGAGGTAGCAATCAGCCCCAGCATTTT,CASSMGGSNQPQHF,TRBJ1-5,NA,NA,TRBV19
TGTGCCAGTAGTGCCGGACAGACGAACACTGAAGCTTTCTTT,CASSAGQTNTEAFF,TRBJ1-1,NA,NA,TRBV19
TGTGCCAGCAGCGTAGACGGGGGGCTAAGCTCTGGGGCCAACGTCCTGACTTTC,CASSVDGGLSSGANVLTF,TRBJ2-6,NA,NA,TRBV9
TGTGCCAGTAGTATCGGCCGGGTTCACGGCTATGGCTACACCTTC,CASSIGRVHGYGYTF,TRBJ1-2,NA,once,TRBV19
TGTGCCAGCAGCCCGAGGGACAGTTTTACCTACGAGCAGTACTTC,CASSPRDSFTYEQYF,TRBJ2-7,TRBD1,NA,TRBV13
TGTGCCAGCAGTTACATACTAGCGGTAAAAGGAAATGAGCAGTTCTTC,CASSYILAVKGNEQFF,TRBJ2-1,TRBD2,NA,TRBV7-9
TGTGCCAGCAGCTTGAGACAGGGGGTCCCCTCTGGAAACACCATATATTTT,CASSLRQGVPSGNTIYF,TRBJ1-3,TRBD1,NA,TRBV13
TGTGCCAGCCTAGGAAACACCGGGGAGCTGTTTTTT,CASLGNTGELFF,TRBJ2-2,NA,NA,TRBV7-9
TGTGCCAGCACCGCCCCCGCAGAGAACACTGAAGCTTTCTTT,CASTAPAENTEAFF,TRBJ1-1,NA,NA,TRBV28
TGTGCCAGCAGCCCCCGGGACAGGCTAAATGAAAAACTGTTTTTT,CASSPRDRLNEKLFF,TRBJ1-4,TRBD1,few,TRBV7-2
TGTGCCAGCAGTTCCGACAGCGCGCGGCAGTACTTC,CASSSDSARQYF,TRBJ2-7,NA,NA,TRBV27
TGTGCTAGTGGTGACGGGACTAGCGGGAGGTCCTCCTACAATGAGCAGTTCTTC,CASGDGTSGRSSYNEQFF,TRBJ2-1,TRBD2,NA,TRBV12-5
TGTGCCAGCTCACCAGTCGGAACAGCCGAAGCTTTCTTT,CASSPVGTAEAFF,TRBJ1-1,NA,NA,TRBV18
TGTGCCAGCAGTTATTTACAGAAAAGAGGCTACACCTTC,CASSYLQKRGYTF,TRBJ1-2,NA,NA,TRBV6-5
TGTGCCAGCTCACCAGTAGAGGGAAACACTGAAGCTTTCTTT,CASSPVEGNTEAFF,TRBJ1-1,NA,NA,TRBV18
TGTGCCAGCAGCCTGAACCCTACTAGCGGCACCAACACCGGGGAGCTGTTTTTT,CASSLNPTSGTNTGELFF,TRBJ2-2,TRBD2,NA,TRBV7-2
TGTGCCAGCAGTCTGCGTGTTGGGACAGGGTTAACCTACGAGCAGTACTTC,CASSLRVGTGLTYEQYF,TRBJ2-7,TRBD1,NA,TRBV5-6
TGTGCCAGCTCAAGCGGGACTGGCATAGGCACAGATACGCAGTATTTT,CASSSGTGIGTDTQYF,TRBJ2-3,TRBD2,NA,TRBV18
TGTGCCAGCAGTTTGCGACTAGCTAACGAGCAGTACTTC,CASSLRLANEQYF,TRBJ2-7,TRBD2,NA,TRBV28
TGTGCCAGTTCACGGTTGGAGGAGACCCAGTACTTC,CASSRLEETQYF,TRBJ2-5,NA,NA,TRBV28
TGTGCCAGCAGCCTAGGACTAGCGTTATACGAGCAGTACTTC,CASSLGLALYEQYF,TRBJ2-7,TRBD2,NA,TRBV14
TGTGCCAGTAGCGAAACAGAACAAGAGACCCAGTACTTC,CASSETEQETQYF,TRBJ2-5,NA,once,TRBV19
TGCGCCAGCAGCTCGGGGACTAGCGGTATTATTCAGTACTTC,CASSSGTSGIIQYF,TRBJ2-4,TRBD2,NA,TRBV5-1
TGCGCCAGCAGCCAAGATCAATTCATGAACACTGAAGCTTTCTTT,CASSQDQFMNTEAFF,TRBJ1-1,NA,NA,TRBV4-1
TGTGCCAGCAGCGGTGGAGGGAGTGTTTACGAGCAGTACTTC,CASSGGGSVYEQYF,TRBJ2-7,NA,NA,TRBV9
TGCGCCAGCAGCGCAACCGGGACAGGCTCCTACGAGCAGTACTTC,CASSATGTGSYEQYF,TRBJ2-7,TRBD1,NA,TRBV5-1
TGTGCCAGCACATCGCAGGGACAATACTATGGCTACACCTTC,CASTSQGQYYGYTF,TRBJ1-2,NA,NA,TRBV25-1
TGTGCCAGCGGGACAGCCCTGGACTATGGCTACACCTTC,CASGTALDYGYTF,TRBJ1-2,TRBD1,NA,TRBV6-5
TGTGCCAGCACCCCGGACTTTGTCATAGGTGGAAACACCATATATTTT,CASTPDFVIGGNTIYF,TRBJ1-3,NA,NA,TRBV7-6
TGTGCCACGTGGACTAGCGGGACTTACGAGCAGTACTTC,CATWTSGTYEQYF,TRBJ2-7,TRBD2,NA,TRBV10-3
TGTGCCAGCAGGGGCAGGCTGACGGTCGAGCAGTACTTC,CASRGRLTVEQYF,TRBJ2-7,NA,few,TRBV6-5
TGTGCCAGCAGCTTTGCGACTAACACCGGGGAGCTGTTTTTT,CASSFATNTGELFF,TRBJ2-2,NA,NA,TRBV11-3
TGCGCCAGCAGCCCTCAGGGGGCTCAAGAAAAACTGTTTTTT,CASSPQGAQEKLFF,TRBJ1-4,TRBD1,NA,TRBV5-1
TGTGCCAGCAGCAACGCCGGGGGATGGCAGCCCCAGCATTTT,CASSNAGGWQPQHF,TRBJ1-5,NA,NA,TRBV7-9
TGTGCCACCAGCAGAGAACTCAGGGTTGACACTGAAGCTTTCTTT,CATSRELRVDTEAFF,TRBJ1-1,NA,NA,TRBV15
TGTGCCAGCAGCAAAGAGAATGGTATCGCGGACATTTGGGGGAACACTGAAGCTTTCTTT,CASSKENGIADIWGNTEAFF,TRBJ1-1,NA,few,TRBV21-1
TGTGCCAGCAGTTTACCCCCGAAAAAGGGGTTCTATCAGCCCCAGCATTTT,CASSLPPKKGFYQPQHF,TRBJ1-5,NA,NA,TRBV28